Listed here are 7 T cell receptor beta chains from one sample, sequenced in a study of metastatic and nonmetastatic thyroid tumors (dated by TCRdb to between 2020 and 2021). None of the patients had been given any treatment before thyroid surgery. Library preparation employed PCR. The sequencing machine was an Illumina HiSeq 4000. TCRdb took the public reads, trimmed them with fastp at Q25, ran MiXCR for clone calling and kept in-frame beta chains. The sample has some 90,000 clones on record, 8.6% of them singletons. The top ten constitute more than 8% of the sample. The sample comprised blood. The receptor set was obtained from a female donor with papillary thyroid cancer or a benign thyroid nodule (not recorded which). Some clones in this sample may be carry-over from other donors' samples.

This clone was observed many times. The sample has other DNA sequences that encode this CDR3 too. The gene calls are TRBV5-1 and TRBJ2-1; TRBD2 aligns across 10 bases. Germline CDR1 reads SGHRS; CDR2 reads YFSETQ. CDR3 length: 16 residues. Trimming cost V 5 bases and J 8 bases; bases outside gene matches: 13. The CDR3 loop is CASSPGTSDASDEQFF. The CDR3 bases are TGCGCCAGCAGTCCCGGGACTAGCGATGCCTCGGATGAGCAGTTCTTC.

In its sample, this clone was seen many times. The V call is TRBV12-3 or TRBV12-4, the J call TRBJ2-7, with D unclear. The CDR3 has 10 amino acids. Trimming cost V 2 bases and J 7 bases, with 3 bases left between them. This CDR3 reads CASSLREQYF. The CDR3 nucleotides are TGTGCCAGCAGTTTAAGGGAGCAGTACTTC.

The table lists this clone with many counts. The chain is built from TRBV5-1 and TRBJ1-1; no firm D call. Germline V gives CDR1 SGHRS, CDR2 YFSETQ. Trimming stripped 0 bases from V and 1 base from J, with 4 bases between. The CDR3 totals 13 residues. CDR3 bases: TGCGCCAGCAGCTTGGAGGCGAACACTGAAGCTTTCTTT. It translates to CASSLEANTEAFF.

This clone was seen many times. The V gene is TRBV15, the J gene TRBJ2-3; D might be TRBD1 (5 bases). Germline lookup yields CDR1 LNHNV and CDR2 YYDKDF (reference sequence). V was trimmed by 1 base and J by 4 bases, leaving 12 bases between them. The CDR3 has 15 amino acids. The CDR3 sequence is CATSRVGLGADTQYF. The CDR3 nucleotides read TGTGCCACCAGCAGAGTTGGGCTAGGGGCAGATACGCAGTATTTT.

V gene TRBV12-3 or TRBV12-4 combines with J gene TRBJ1-3; D not certain. Trimming cost V 5 bases and J 2 bases, with 4 bases left between them. This CDR3 has 12 residues. The CDR3 coding sequence is TGTGCCAGCAGTCGGGCTGGAAACACCATATATTTT. Its protein product is CASSRAGNTIYF.

A remark on this clone: This sequence may be a read error, since a much larger clone differs from it by one base. The chain couples TRBV11-2 to TRBJ1-5, with 11 bases aligning to TRBD1. CDR3 size: 17 residues. Germline V CDR1 and CDR2: SGHAT, FQNNGV. DNA for the CDR3: TGTGCCAGCAGCTGGGGACAGGGGGGATATAGCAATAAGCCCCAGCATTTT. Its protein is CASSWGQGGYSNKPQHF.

This clone showed up many times. CDR3 nucleotides: TGTGCCACCAGCAGGGCGGGGTCGAATCCCTACGAGCAGTACTTC. Protein: CATSRAGSNPYEQYF. The chain employs TRBV15 and TRBJ2-7; a weak D match, TRBD2 (6 bases). CDR1 is LNHNV and CDR2 is YYDKDF in the germline V gene (reference sequence). The CDR3 covers 15 residues. V was cut by 3 bases and J by 2 bases, with 14 bases left in between. The complete variable domain, with remaining parts taken from reference TRBV15 and TRBJ2-7, reads DAMVIQNPRYQVTQFGKPVTLSCSQTLNHNVMYWYQQKSSQAPKLLFHYYDKDFNNEADTPDNFQSRRPNTSFCFLDIRSPGLGDTAMYLCATSRAGSNPYEQYFGPGTRLTVT.